This T cell receptor beta chain was documented in a study of early T cells in non-severe SARS-CoV-2 infection (TCRdb year 2021). Background on the whole study: Because TCR sequencing was done on bulk RNA from unsorted whole blood, the alpha and beta chains could not be paired.

Library preparation used 5' RACE. The reads were generated on a NextSeq 500. In the TCR library protocol, unique molecular identifiers were attached to individual cDNA molecules to correct for PCR bias and sequencing error. TCR alpha and beta chains were both sequenced, and the abundances of alpha and beta sequences in each sample were closely correlated with each other. The authors' pipeline ran thus. Decombinator V4 was used to annotate the V gene, J gene and CDR3 of the TCR sequences. Expanded TCRs were defined as changing significantly between any two time points under a Poisson model with p below 0.0001. TCR abundances were normalised to the total number of TCRs sequenced per sample and were expressed as counts per million. TRAV1-2 paired with TRAJ12, TRAJ20 or TRAJ33 defined MAIT TCRs, while TRAV10 paired with TRAJ18 defined iNKT TCRs. VDJdb, accessed 1 November 2021, was searched for CMV, EBV and SARS-CoV-2 annotated TCRs, with TCRs annotated for multiple antigens excluded. TCRdb took the public reads, trimmed them with fastp at Q25, ran MiXCR for clone calling and kept in-frame beta chains. Entries that share a CDR3 protein sequence are merged under the most common genes and DNA. The V and J calls were not made by the authors but by TCRdb's processing. The sample contains under 50,000 distinct CDR3 sequences, over 3.5% of them found a single time. Jointly, the top ten make up around 5.5% of the sample.

A case-control design nested within a healthcare worker cohort in London, UK, was used, with weekly nasopharyngeal swab PCR tests and blood sampling performed. Between 23 and 31 March 2020, the week of the UK lockdown, healthcare workers were enrolled and then followed up weekly for as long as 16 weeks. This clonotype was counted ten times or more. Which antigen it targets is not known. Base-call qualities are not available, and no considerably larger clone is one nucleotide away. Clipping removes 4 bases from V and 3 bases from J, with 5 as the unmatched junction base count. There are 14 amino acids in the CDR3, from cysteine to phenylalanine inclusive. Only the CDR3 part of the read is kept: 42 bases, read in frame from the first base. Looking up the germline V gene (reference sequence) yields CDR1 DFQATT and CDR2 SNEGSKA. What the work shows at the level of the full study, not this receptor alone: Matching against VDJdb was skewed toward anti-spike CD8 responses, likely underestimated virus-specific expansions, and missed private and CD4 specificities.

The receptor comes from an adult who was a healthcare worker with PCR-confirmed SARS-CoV-2 infection or an uninfected control (not recorded which). The chain employs TRBV20-1 and TRBJ2-3; TRBD2 aligns with 9 central bases. The specimen sequenced was whole blood. In nucleotide form, the sequence is TGCAGTGCTACCACGCTAGCGGGGACAGATACGCAGTATTTT. Protein translation: CSATTLAGTDTQYF.